Listed below are T cell receptor beta chains from one sample, sequenced in a study of post-analysis software for immune sequencing data. Via MiXCR, TCRdb re-called the PCR reads, giving one row per CDR3 protein. Of a few hundred thousand distinct CDR3 sequences listed, approximately 33% are singletons. The sample consisted of blood. The receptors originated from a girl between 5 and 17 years old with multiple sclerosis. CDR3s include the opening cysteine and the closing phenylalanine or tryptophan. Fields, in order: J gene, clone size, V gene, CDR3 protein. Clone size appears in some rows only: once, few, many, or a class for an expanded clone.

TRBJ2-5 | NA | TRBV4-1 | CASSQFSGPGETQYF
TRBJ2-1 | NA | TRBV7-9 | CASGGGVNEQFF
TRBJ1-2 | few | TRBV5-5 | CASSLAGPGGYYGYTF
NA | once | TRBV15 | CATSRVTGPSGNIQYF
TRBJ1-2 | NA | TRBV12-3/TRBV12-4 | CASGHPATPTGYTF
TRBJ1-2 | few | TRBV5-5 | CASSLETHPLGGYTF
TRBJ2-7 | few | TRBV28 | CASSPRGDRAFEQYF
TRBJ1-6 | few | TRBV6-5 | CASSYFQGGDSPLHF
TRBJ1-4 | NA | TRBV27 | CASSLSIGDRVEKLFF
TRBJ1-1 | NA | TRBV6-5 | CASTFGQGTEAFF
TRBJ1-2 | NA | TRBV20-1 | CSVRAMGQDLSYTF
TRBJ1-1 | NA | TRBV6-5 | CASRYRGSNTEAFF
TRBJ2-2 | NA | TRBV12-3/TRBV12-4 | CASSPLVPNTGELFF
TRBJ1-5 | NA | TRBV12-3/TRBV12-4 | CASSSQGGIQPQHF
TRBJ1-2 | few | TRBV7-9 | CASSVPGQGAFGYTF
TRBJ2-5 | NA | TRBV7-2 | CASSSRGNMAETQYF
TRBJ2-3 | few | TRBV4-1 | CASSQDQLTGVPDTQYF
TRBJ2-5 | many | TRBV12-3/TRBV12-4 | CASSLFLSGQETQYF
TRBJ2-1 | NA | TRBV10-3 | CAISADSGEQFF
TRBJ2-1 | few | TRBV5-1 | CASSFLGVNNEQFF
TRBJ2-1 | few | TRBV24-1 | CATRDTANEQFF
TRBJ2-5 | NA | TRBV4-3 | CASSIGAKETQYF
TRBJ1-2 | few | TRBV5-1 | CAVLGPGDWGYTF
TRBJ1-5 | NA | TRBV28 | CASSRGSGVYQSQHF
TRBJ2-4 | NA | TRBV20-1 | CSARETQGWAKNIQYF
TRBJ1-6 | NA | TRBV27 | CASSLGGIGSPLHF
TRBJ1-5 | few | TRBV5-1 | CASSVGVENQPQHF
TRBJ1-6 | NA | TRBV7-2 | CASSLSQGGYSPLHF
TRBJ2-1 | few | TRBV7-9 | CASSSLAGDYNEQFF
TRBJ1-2 | once | TRBV28 | CATADRNYGYTF
TRBJ1-1 | NA | TRBV12-3/TRBV12-4 | CASSSSQNTEAFF
TRBJ2-3 | many | TRBV10-3 | CAIRHGQAHTDTQYF
TRBJ1-1 | NA | TRBV20-1 | CSARADRVGTEAFF
TRBJ2-1 | NA | TRBV25-1 | CASSDPGQGMGNEQFF
TRBJ2-3 | many | TRBV12-3/TRBV12-4 | CASSPRGADTQYF
TRBJ2-7 | few | TRBV7-9 | CASSFQGRYEQYF
TRBJ2-5 | few | TRBV28 | CASSGGPLGTQYF
TRBJ1-6 | few | TRBV12-3/TRBV12-4 | CASSLGVGPLHF
TRBJ1-5 | NA | TRBV24-1 | CATRGRGFAPQHF
TRBJ2-7 | few | TRBV3-1 | CASSQRIRDRGDEQYF
TRBJ1-4 | NA | TRBV7-9 | CASSSGQGNNEKLFF
TRBJ2-3 | few | TRBV20-1 | CSATPVASGGQTDTQYF
TRBJ2-3 | few | TRBV15 | CATSRDFDSPDGTDTQYF
TRBJ2-2 | NA | TRBV5-1 | CASSGQTTGELFF
TRBJ2-1 | NA | TRBV29-1 | CSVDAVYNEQFF
TRBJ2-5 | NA | TRBV7-2 | CASSQSQGNNEQYF
TRBJ1-1 | NA | TRBV20-1 | CSAGQNAEAFF
TRBJ1-2 | few | TRBV20-1 | CSARDIFLDREYGYTF
TRBJ1-5 | many | TRBV6-5 | CASSPDRGYQPQHF
TRBJ2-1 | few | TRBV6-1 | CASSENHWGVYEQFF
TRBJ2-5 | NA | TRBV5-1 | CASSLTQGNGETQYF
TRBJ2-3 | NA | TRBV5-1 | CASSCVKSTDTQYF
TRBJ1-5 | NA | TRBV5-1 | CASSLGVGFAQPQHF
TRBJ2-1 | many | TRBV5-1 | CASRTQGNPYNEQFF
TRBJ1-1 | few | TRBV12-3/TRBV12-4 | CASSFSAGGTEAFF
TRBJ2-7 | NA | TRBV10-3 | CAISEKSPNSYEQYF
TRBJ2-5 | few | TRBV7-3 | CASSLARGGQETQYF
TRBJ2-3 | NA | TRBV6-5 | CASSYRGAITDTQYF
NA | NA | TRBV20-1 | CSATVGGARETQYF
TRBJ2-1 | NA | TRBV20-1 | CSARDFRGPSASSHNEQFF